This TCR beta chain is from a study of blood T cells in healthy people across ages. This clonotype was seen only a few times. CDR3 length: 16 residues. Germline CDR1 is SNHLY and CDR2 is FYNNEI. The V and J ends lost 6 bases and 4 bases respectively, with 21 bases between them. Using a J-beta primer mix together with a sample-barcoded 5' primer, a second PCR was run for about 6 to 11 cycles. TCRdb processed the 5' RACE reads anew with MiXCR; each CDR3 protein has one entry. The table includes about 1.1 million distinct CDR3 sequences, less than 45% detected once. This rearrangement joins TRBV2 to TRBJ2-5; D uncertain. Sequenced: blood. This clonotype was obtained from a man aged 18 to 29 in good health. CDR3: CASRDRALTLGETQYF. The CDR3, as DNA: TGTGCCAGCAGGGACCGGGCCCTAACTCTTGGAGAGACCCAGTACTTC. Full variable domain (rest looked up from reference TRBV2 and TRBJ2-5): EPEVTQTPSHQVTQMGQEVILRCVPISNHLYFYWYRQILGQKVEFLVSFYNNEISEKSEIFDDQFSVERPDGSNFTLKIRSTKLEDSAMYFCASRDRALTLGETQYFGPGTRLLVL.